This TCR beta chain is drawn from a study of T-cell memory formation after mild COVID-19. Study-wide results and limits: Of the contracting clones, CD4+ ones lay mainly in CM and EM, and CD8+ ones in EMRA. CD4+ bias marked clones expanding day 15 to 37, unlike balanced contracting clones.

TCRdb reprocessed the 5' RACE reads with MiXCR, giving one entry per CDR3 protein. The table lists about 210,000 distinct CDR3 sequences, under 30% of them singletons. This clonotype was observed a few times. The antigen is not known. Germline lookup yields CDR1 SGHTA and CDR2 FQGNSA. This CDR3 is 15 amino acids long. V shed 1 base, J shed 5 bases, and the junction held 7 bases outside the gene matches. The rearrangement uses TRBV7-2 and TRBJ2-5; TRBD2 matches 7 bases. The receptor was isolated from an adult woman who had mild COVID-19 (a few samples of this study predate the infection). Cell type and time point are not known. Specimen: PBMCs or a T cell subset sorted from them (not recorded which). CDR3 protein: CASSLDSGAGETQYF. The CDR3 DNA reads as TGTGCCAGCAGCTTAGACAGCGGGGCTGGCGAGACCCAGTACTTC.